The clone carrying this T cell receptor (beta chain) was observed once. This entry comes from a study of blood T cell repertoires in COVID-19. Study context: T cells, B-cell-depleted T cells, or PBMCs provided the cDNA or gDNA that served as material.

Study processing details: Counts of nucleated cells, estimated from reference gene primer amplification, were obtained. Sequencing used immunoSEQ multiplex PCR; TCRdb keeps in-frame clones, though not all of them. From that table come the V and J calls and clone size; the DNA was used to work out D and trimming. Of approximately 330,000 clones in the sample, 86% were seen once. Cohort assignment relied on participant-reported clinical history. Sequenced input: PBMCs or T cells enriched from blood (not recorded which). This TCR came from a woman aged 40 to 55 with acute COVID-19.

The CDR3 loop is CASSLSGRGTDTQYF. The CDR3 DNA reads TGCGCCAGCAGCCTTAGCGGGAGGGGCACAGATACGCAGTATTTT. The V gene is TRBV4-1, the J gene TRBJ2-3; 11 bases fit TRBD2. The CDR3 extends over 15 amino acids. Losses at the gene ends were 4 bases for V and 1 base for J; bases not matched to a gene: 1. Germline CDR1 reads MGHRA; CDR2 reads YSYEKL.